This section outlines one T cell receptor (beta chain) sequence together with its context. The CDR3 is made up of 11 amino acids. The V gene's germline CDR1 is SGHVS and CDR2 FQNEAQ. The V end lost 5 bases, the J end lost 9 bases, and 8 bases lay between the germline ends. This sample stems from a study of cytomegalovirus exposure and HLA in healthy donors. The primer mix had 60 Vbeta and 13 Jbeta primers. Assay: immunoSEQ multiplex PCR; the TCRdb copy retains only in-frame clones and omits some. The sample data list 130,000 to 150,000 clones. The specimen sequenced was PBMCs. This receptor was taken from a man aged 35-49 years in good health and CMV-seronegative. The V and J genes are TRBV7-8 and TRBJ2-1; D remains ambiguous. The CDR3 here is CASSPLVEQFF. The CDR3 DNA sequence: TGTGCCAGCAGCCCCCTTGTTGAGCAGTTCTTC.